This T cell receptor (beta chain) was recorded in a study of T-cell reconstitution after alpha-beta-depleted transplantation in children. The germline V gene encodes CDR1 SGHRS and CDR2 YFSETQ. The CDR3 contains 14 residues. Trimming took 1 base from V and 3 from J, leaving 10 bases between them. A library of TCRbeta sequences, prepared with unique molecular identifiers, was generated. Each CDR3 protein is one row after TCRdb ran MiXCR on the PCR reads. The sample has roughly 170,000 distinct CDR3 sequences, over 5.5% seen once. The receptor comes from a human donor who donated a stem cell graft to a child with Wiskott-Aldrich syndrome. Sample: PBMCs from the stem cell graft donor, taken from the stem cell graft. This sequence joins TRBV5-1 and TRBJ1-1; D gene unclear. In DNA form, the CDR3 reads TGCGCCAGCAGCTTGTTAGAGGCCGACACTGAAGCTTTCTTT. Amino acid sequence: CASSLLEADTEAFF.